The present T cell receptor beta chain was sequenced within a study of Ad26.COV2.S vaccination and SARS-CoV-2 variants. Study at large: Ad26.COV2.S arm of COV1001 included the donor.

The CDR3 has 16 residues. Germline V CDR1 and CDR2: SGHAT, FQDESV (reference sequence). Trimming cost V 5 bases and J 3 bases, with 14 bases left between them. Study results and limitations: Total T cell responses, in the TCR breadth and depth analyses, may have been underestimated.

Generated by immunoSEQ multiplex PCR, the TCRdb table keeps only in-frame clones and is missing some. The repertoire has 510,000 or so clones, around nine tenths of them found once; the top ten carry 9.5% to 15%. Noted treatment: some 19 received Ad26.COV2.S at low or high dose, single or two shots; roughly 5 received placebo; per-sample allocation not given. Sample collection was performed on day 63 after the first vaccine or placebo injection. For this clone: Antigen: not known.

This sequence was found in a person aged 18 to 59 who received the Ad26.COV2.S COVID-19 vaccine or a placebo. V is TRBV11-1 and J is TRBJ1-6; TRBD1 is a possible D gene (6 bases). The sample in question was peripheral blood, obtained in a trial of Ad26.COV2.S vaccine versus placebo. The CDR3 protein is CASSPRQAGYNSPLHF. The CDR3 region has the DNA TGTGCCAGCAGCCCTCGACAGGCCGGCTATAATTCACCCCTCCACTTT.